These 8 T cell receptor beta chains were sequenced from one sample in a study of T cell responses to AZD1222 COVID-19 vaccine. Method: immunoSEQ multiplex PCR; TCRdb's copy keeps in-frame clones and lacks some. The sample lists approximately 180,000 clones, around nine tenths seen once, with 7.5% to 9.5% in the top ten. Material: peripheral blood, obtained on day 0 of AZD1222 vaccination. Every receptor here comes from an adult in good health.

The genes are TRBV10-3 and TRBJ2-6; D possibly matches TRBD1 or TRBD2 (5 bases each). V was clipped by 8 bases and J by 0 bases, with 14 bases between them. This CDR3 is built from 16 residues. Germline V gene lookup returns CDR1 ENHRY and CDR2 SYGVKD. This CDR3 is CAIPPGQSSGANVLTF. For the CDR3, the DNA is TGTGCCATCCCCCCGGGGCAGTCCTCTGGGGCCAACGTCCTGACTTTC.

The J gene is TRBJ2-7, the V gene TRBV7-3, with 10 bases fitting TRBD2. The germline V gene has CDR1 SGHTA and CDR2 FQGTGA. The ends lost 6 bases at V and 4 bases at J; junction bases unmatched: 6. This CDR3 has 14 residues. The CDR3 nucleotides read TGTGCCAGCAGTCCAGCGGGGGGGCCATACGAGCAGTACTTC. Translated: CASSPAGGPYEQYF.

The gene calls are TRBV24-1 and TRBJ1-2, with TRBD1 matching over 11 bases. The CDR3 runs to 16 residues. J was trimmed by 3 bases and V by 2 bases; bases with no gene match: 4. Germline CDR1 is KGHDR and CDR2 is SFDVKD. This CDR3 is CATSDSGTGGDYGYTF. CDR3 nucleotide sequence: TGTGCCACCAGTGATTCCGGGACAGGGGGGGACTATGGCTACACCTTC.

This clone has only a few counts. CDR3 nucleotides: TGCGCCAGCAGCTTGACAGGGGGAGATGGCTACACCTTC. Translating gives CASSLTGGDGYTF. The gene calls are TRBV5-1 and TRBJ1-2; 8 bases are shared with TRBD1. The ends lost 1 base at V and 6 bases at J; junction bases unmatched: 2. This CDR3 has 13 amino acids. Germline CDR1 is SGHRS and CDR2 is YFSETQ.

V and J are TRBV11-3 and TRBJ2-5; 7 bases line up with TRBD1. V gave up 5 bases and J gave up 4 bases; unmatched junction bases: 7. The germline V gene has CDR1 SGHNT and CDR2 YENEEA. This CDR3 region has 14 residues. The CDR3 sequence is CASSQDRAGETQYF. The DNA of the CDR3 is TGTGCCAGCAGCCAAGACAGGGCGGGAGAGACCCAGTACTTC.

The gene calls are TRBV19 and TRBJ1-1; no definite D call. This CDR3 region has 13 residues. The V and J ends lost 2 bases and 1 base respectively, with 5 bases between them. Germline CDR1 is LNHDA and CDR2 is SQIVND (reference sequence). The CDR3 sequence is CASSISRNTEAFF. CDR3 sequence (DNA): TGTGCCAGTAGTATAAGTAGGAACACTGAAGCTTTCTTT.

Here the CDR3 reads CASSRGRTEQFF. The CDR3 DNA reads TGTGCCAGCAGCCGCGGGAGGACCGAGCAGTTCTTC. The rearrangement links TRBV7-9 to TRBJ2-1, with 8 bases aligning to TRBD2. The ends lost 5 bases at V and 10 bases at J; junction bases unmatched: 4. This CDR3 is 12 amino acids long. The germline V gene encodes CDR1 SEHNR and CDR2 FQNEAQ (reference sequence). Looking up the rest from reference TRBV7-9 and TRBJ2-1 gives the full variable domain: DTGVSQNPRHKITKRGQNVTFRCDPISEHNRLYWYRQTLGQGPEFLTYFQNEAQLEKSRLLSDRFSAERPKGSFSTLEIQRTEQGDSAMYLCASSRGRTEQFFGPGTRLTVL.

The rearrangement uses TRBV24-1 and TRBJ1-1; TRBD1 might be the D (6 bases). V lost 5 bases, J lost 4 bases, and 16 bases lay in between. The CDR3 loop spans 15 amino acids. From germline, CDR1 is KGHDR and CDR2 SFDVKD. The CDR3 region has the DNA TGTGCCACCAGTGCCCCCCTGGAAGGGGGCACTGAAGCTTTCTTT. This sequence encodes CATSAPLEGGTEAFF.